These 13 T cell receptor beta chains were all obtained from the same sample, sequenced in a study of lymphopenia after photon versus proton radiotherapy. Profiled with immunoSEQ multiplex PCR; TCRdb holds only in-frame clones, not every one. The sample shows approximately 35,000 clones, roughly 88% of them seen only once. This specimen was peripheral blood, taken from a patient treated with photon-based radiotherapy. The receptors originated from a woman between 50 and 59 years old with pancreatic cancer.

This clone is a singleton in its sample. The V call is TRBV5-1, the J call TRBJ2-2; D gene unclear. V was pared by 0 bases and J by 7 bases, with 13 bases between. This CDR3 has 15 amino acids. Germline CDR1 SGHRS, CDR2 YFSETQ. This CDR3 is CASSLVPSAHGELFF. The CDR3 DNA is TGCGCCAGCAGCTTGGTCCCCAGCGCCCACGGGGAGCTGTTTTTT. Full variable domain (remainder filled in from reference TRBV5-1 and TRBJ2-2): KAGVTQTPRYLIKTRGQQVTLSCSPISGHRSVSWYQQTPGQGLQFLFEYFSETQRNKGNFPGRFSGRQFSNSRSEMNVSTLELGDSALYLCASSLVPSAHGELFFGEGSRLTVL.

This rearrangement joins TRBV4-3 to TRBJ1-1; TRBD1 is a possible D gene (5 bases). This CDR3 spans 19 amino acids. V lost 0 bases and J lost 8, with 28 bases in between. The germline V gene has CDR1 LGHNA and CDR2 YSLEER. The CDR3 coding sequence is TGCGCCAGCAGCCAAGATTGGGTTGGTTACGACAGTATACCTCAAGAAGCTTTCTTT. Translating it yields CASSQDWVGYDSIPQEAFF.

V usage is TRBV27 and J usage is TRBJ2-1, with D possibly matching TRBD2 (6 bases). The CDR3 sequence is 16 residues long. V lost 1 base and J 4 bases, leaving 14 bases between the germline ends. From germline, CDR1 is MNHEY and CDR2 SMNVEV (reference sequence). This chain's CDR3 is CASSLWMSGPYNEQFF. The CDR3 nucleotides read TGTGCCAGCAGTTTATGGATGAGCGGGCCTTACAATGAGCAGTTCTTC.

The chain employs TRBV6-5 and TRBJ2-1; TRBD2 matches at 9 bases. Germline V gives CDR1 MNHEY, CDR2 SVGAGI. This CDR3 is 14 amino acids long. J lost 8 bases, V lost 6 bases, and 8 bases had no gene match. The CDR3 bases are TGTGCCAGCAGACCCAGCGGGAGGTTCGATGAGCAGTTCTTC. It specifies CASRPSGRFDEQFF.

The rearrangement links TRBV6-5 to TRBJ1-5; perhaps TRBD1 as D (6 bases). Trimming shortened V by 7 bases and J by 3 bases, and 16 bases separated the two germline ends. Looked up from germline, CDR1 is MNHEY and CDR2 is SVGAGI. The CDR3 runs 15 residues. CDR3 DNA sequence: TGTGCCAGCAACCAACAGGGAAAGGACAATCAGCCCCAGCATTTT. Protein: CASNQQGKDNQPQHF.

This chain links TRBV28 with TRBJ1-1; no definite D call. The germline CDR1 and CDR2 sequences are MDHEN and SYDVKM. Between the trimmed V and J ends, which lost 6 bases and 10 bases, there was a span of 24 bases. The CDR3 has 15 amino acids. The CDR3 nucleotides are TGTGCCAGCAGGGACGCGACGGGAGATAATTCGGTAGCTTTCTTT. This encodes CASRDATGDNSVAFF.

This clone was picked up a small number of times. The V and J genes are TRBV29-1 and TRBJ1-2, with no clear D. The germline V gene encodes CDR1 SQVTM and CDR2 ANQGSEA. Deletions cut 6 bases from V and 0 bases from J, with 17 bases between. The CDR3 loop spans 15 amino acids. The CDR3 sequence: CSVGGHREANYGYTF. CDR3 sequence (DNA): TGCAGCGTGGGTGGGCACCGGGAAGCTAACTATGGCTACACCTTC.

This chain uses TRBV9 with TRBJ2-2; possible D gene TRBD1, 5 bases. Germline assignment: CDR1 SGDLS and CDR2 YYNGEE. V lost 0 bases, J lost 1 base, and 13 bases lay in between. The CDR3 sequence is 17 residues long. CDR3 in amino acids: CASSVGQQRMNTGELFF. The CDR3 DNA reads as TGTGCCAGCAGCGTAGGACAGCAAAGGATGAACACCGGGGAGCTGTTTTTT.

A single count supports this clone. V is TRBV5-4 and J is TRBJ2-1; a possible D gene is TRBD1 (6 bases). Germline values: CDR1 SGHNT, CDR2 YYREEE (reference sequence). The ends were cut back, 4 bases at V and 3 bases at J, with 14 bases in the middle. This CDR3 is 15 amino acids long. The CDR3: CASSPWTASYNEQFF. In nucleotides, the CDR3 is TGTGCCAGCAGCCCATGGACAGCAAGCTACAATGAGCAGTTCTTC.

The chain has TRBV10-1 and TRBJ2-3, with D maybe TRBD1 (5 bases). The CDR3 runs 14 residues. Between the trimmed V and J ends, which lost 2 bases and 0 bases, there was a span of 6 bases. The germline CDR1 and CDR2 sequences are WNHNN and SYGVQD (reference sequence). CDR3 nucleotide sequence: TGCGCCAGCAGTGAGACAGGTAGCACAGATACGCAGTATTTT. Amino acids: CASSETGSTDTQYF.

This chain joins TRBV30 and TRBJ2-7; D remains ambiguous. In germline, CDR1 is GTSNPN, CDR2 SVGIG (reference sequence). CDR3 length: 13 amino acids. The V and J ends lost 0 bases and 2 bases respectively, with 8 bases between them. The CDR3 is CAWSVMATYEQYF. CDR3 nucleotides: TGTGCCTGGAGTGTGATGGCTACCTACGAGCAGTACTTC.

The chain links TRBV6-5 to TRBJ1-2; 10 bases are shared with TRBD1. The CDR3 totals 14 residues. The V gene's germline CDR1 is MNHEY and CDR2 SVGAGI. After removal of 6 bases from V and 8 bases from J, the junction contained 9 bases not matched to a gene. The CDR3 DNA is TGTGCCAGCAGGGGGGACAGGGGATTGAGAGGCTACACCTTC. Translating gives CASRGDRGLRGYTF.

The chain couples TRBV6-1 to TRBJ2-7; D gene unclear. Per the germline V gene, CDR1 is MNHNS and CDR2 is SASEGT. The V and J ends lost 2 bases and 5 bases respectively, with 4 bases between them. The CDR3 has 11 residues. Here the CDR3 DNA reads TGTGCCAGCAGTGAATTCAACGAGCAGTACTTC. It translates to CASSEFNEQYF.